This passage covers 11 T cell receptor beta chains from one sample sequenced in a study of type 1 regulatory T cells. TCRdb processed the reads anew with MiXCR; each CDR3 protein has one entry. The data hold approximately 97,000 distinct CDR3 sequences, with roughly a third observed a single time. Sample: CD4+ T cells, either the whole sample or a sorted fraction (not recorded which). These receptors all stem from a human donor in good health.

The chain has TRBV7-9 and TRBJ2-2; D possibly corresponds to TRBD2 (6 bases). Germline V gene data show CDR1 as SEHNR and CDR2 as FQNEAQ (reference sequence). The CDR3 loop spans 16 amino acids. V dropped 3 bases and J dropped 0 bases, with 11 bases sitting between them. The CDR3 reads CASSLSAGTNTGELFF. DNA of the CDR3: TGTGCCAGCAGCTTGTCGGCGGGAACGAACACCGGGGAGCTGTTTTTT.

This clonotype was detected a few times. The CDR3 nucleotides are TGTGCCACCAGTGATGAGATGGGACGGCGGGGCTATGAGCAGTTCTTC. This encodes CATSDEMGRRGYEQFF. The chain employs TRBV24-1 and TRBJ2-1, with a weak D call TRBD2 (6 bases). V was shortened by 3 bases and J by 8 bases, with 19 bases between the two germline ends. The CDR3 is 16 residues long. CDR1 and CDR2 (germline): KGHDR, SFDVKD.

The CDR3: CASSLELVGTDTQYF. The CDR3 DNA reads TGTGCCAGCAGCTTGGAACTCGTTGGCACAGATACGCAGTATTTT. This chain connects TRBV5-5 to TRBJ2-3, with D unclear. The CDR3 consists of 15 residues. CDR1 is SGHKS, CDR2 YYEKEE, per germline (reference sequence). With 0 bases removed from V and 1 base from J, the gap between germline ends came to 9 bases.

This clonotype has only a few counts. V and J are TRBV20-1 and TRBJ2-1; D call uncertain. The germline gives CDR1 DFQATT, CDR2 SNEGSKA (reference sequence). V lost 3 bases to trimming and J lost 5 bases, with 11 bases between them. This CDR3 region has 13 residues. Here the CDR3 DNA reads TGCAGTGCTAGCGGGCAGGCCCACAATGAGCAGTTCTTC. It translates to CSASGQAHNEQFF.

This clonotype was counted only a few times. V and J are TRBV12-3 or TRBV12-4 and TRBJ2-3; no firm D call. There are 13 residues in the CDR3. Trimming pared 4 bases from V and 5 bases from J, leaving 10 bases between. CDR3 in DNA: TGTGCCAGCAGTTACCAGTCCGGAGATACGCAGTATTTT. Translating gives CASSYQSGDTQYF.

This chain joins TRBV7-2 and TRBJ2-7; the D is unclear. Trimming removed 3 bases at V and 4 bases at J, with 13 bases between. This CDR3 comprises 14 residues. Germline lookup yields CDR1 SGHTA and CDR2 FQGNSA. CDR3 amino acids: CASSLVSNTYEQYF. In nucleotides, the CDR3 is TGTGCCAGCAGCTTGGTGTCTAACACATACGAGCAGTACTTC.

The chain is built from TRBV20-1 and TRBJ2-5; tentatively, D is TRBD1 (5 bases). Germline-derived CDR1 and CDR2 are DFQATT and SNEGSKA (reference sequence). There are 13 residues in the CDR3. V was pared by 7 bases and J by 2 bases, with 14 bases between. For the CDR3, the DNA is TGCAGTGATACTCAGGACACGCAAGAGACCCAGTACTTC. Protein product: CSDTQDTQETQYF.

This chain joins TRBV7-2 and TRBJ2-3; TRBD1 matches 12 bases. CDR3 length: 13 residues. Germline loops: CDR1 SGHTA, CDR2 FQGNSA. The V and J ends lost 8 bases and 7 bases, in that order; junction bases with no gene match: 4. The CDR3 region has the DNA TGTGCCAGCCGGGACAGGGGGCGGAATACGCAGTATTTT. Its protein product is CASRDRGRNTQYF.

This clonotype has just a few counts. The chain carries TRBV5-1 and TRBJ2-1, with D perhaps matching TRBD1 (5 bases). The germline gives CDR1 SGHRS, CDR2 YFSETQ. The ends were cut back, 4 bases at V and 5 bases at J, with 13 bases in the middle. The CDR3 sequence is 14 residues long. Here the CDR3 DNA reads TGCGCCAGCAGCGATCTTCGGACACACAATGAGCAGTTCTTC. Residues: CASSDLRTHNEQFF.

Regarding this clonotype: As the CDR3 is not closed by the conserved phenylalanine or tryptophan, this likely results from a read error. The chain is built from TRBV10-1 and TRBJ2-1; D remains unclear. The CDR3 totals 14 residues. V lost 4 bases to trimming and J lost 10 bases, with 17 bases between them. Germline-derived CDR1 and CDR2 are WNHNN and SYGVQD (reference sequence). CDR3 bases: TGCGCCAGCAGTGTCGGAAAAGCGTATGGGGAGCAGTTCTCC. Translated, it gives CASSVGKAYGEQFS.

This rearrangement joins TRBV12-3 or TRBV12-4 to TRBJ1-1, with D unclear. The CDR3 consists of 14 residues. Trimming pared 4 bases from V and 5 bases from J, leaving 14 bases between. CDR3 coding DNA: TGTGCCAGCAGTTACAGAAAAGTAGGGACTGAAGCTTTCTTT. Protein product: CASSYRKVGTEAFF.